A selection of T cell receptor beta chains follows, all from one sample in a study of blood T cell repertoires in COVID-19. The assay was immunoSEQ multiplex PCR, and TCRdb's table has in-frame clones only and misses some. The sample has some 48,000 clones; roughly nine tenths are singletons. The sample taken for sequencing was peripheral blood. The receptors originated from a man between 65 and 85 years old with acute or convalescent COVID-19. CDR3s include the opening cysteine and the closing phenylalanine or tryptophan. Fields, in order: V gene, J gene, clone size, D gene, CDR3 DNA, CDR3 protein. D genes are given only for firm matches. Clone size is not always given. Where it is, it says once, few, many or a class for expanded clones.

>TRBV5-1|TRBJ2-2|NA|TRBD2
TGCGCCAGCAGCTTAGGAGCGGGGGTAAACACCGGGGAGCTGTTTTTT
CASSLGAGVNTGELFF
>TRBV19|TRBJ1-2|NA|NA
TGTGCCAGTAGTATAGAAGCGAGGGGGTCGTTCCACGGCTACACCTTC
CASSIEARGSFHGYTF
>TRBV9|TRBJ2-5|NA|TRBD1
TGTGCCAGCAGCGTAGGAAAGGGGGCGCAGGAGACCCAGTACTTC
CASSVGKGAQETQYF
>TRBV19|TRBJ1-2|NA|NA
TGTGCCAGTAGTCTCCGGGGGGGGAATGGCTACACCTTC
CASSLRGGNGYTF
>TRBV28|TRBJ1-5|NA|NA
TGTGCCAGCAGTTTTTTGGGCCGTCAACAGCCCCAGCATTTT
CASSFLGRQQPQHF
>TRBV30|TRBJ1-5|NA|TRBD1
TGTGCCTGGAGTGTACAGGGGGGGGATCAGCCCCAGCATTTT
CAWSVQGGDQPQHF
>TRBV19|TRBJ1-2|NA|NA
TGTGCCAGTAGTCCCGGGGGAACTTATGACTATGGCTACACCTTC
CASSPGGTYDYGYTF
>TRBV27|TRBJ1-5|NA|NA
TGTGCCAGCAGTTCCCTACATTCGGGGGGCTCGGTTCAGCCCCAGCATTTT
CASSSLHSGGSVQPQHF
>TRBV2|TRBJ2-5|NA|TRBD1
TGTGCCAGCAGTCTTACGACAGGGATGAAAGAGACCCAGTACTTC
CASSLTTGMKETQYF
>TRBV4-3|TRBJ1-1|NA|NA
TGCGCCAGCAGCCAAGATATGGGACTCGGGTCCACTGAAGCTTTCTTT
CASSQDMGLGSTEAFF
>TRBV27|TRBJ1-5|NA|TRBD1
TGTGCCAGCAGTACCTACAGGGGGACTCGGCCCCAGCATTTT
CASSTYRGTRPQHF
>TRBV19|TRBJ1-3|NA|NA
TGTGCCAGTAACACCTTTGGGACAAATTCTGGAAACACCATATATTTT
CASNTFGTNSGNTIYF
>TRBV4-1|TRBJ2-7|NA|NA
TGCGCCAGCAGTCAAGGCAGCGACTACGAGCAGTACTTC
CASSQGSDYEQYF
>TRBV7-9|TRBJ1-1|NA|NA
TGTGCCAGCAGCTCACAGGGGAACACTGAAGCTTTCTTT
CASSSQGNTEAFF
>TRBV30|TRBJ1-1|NA|NA
TGTGCCTGGAGCACCGGTCCTCGGAACACTGAAGCTTTCTTT
CAWSTGPRNTEAFF
>TRBV18|TRBJ1-5|NA|TRBD1
TGTGCCAGCTCACCACCCGGGACAGGGGACAATCAGCCCCAGCATTTT
CASSPPGTGDNQPQHF
>TRBV19|TRBJ1-1|few|TRBD1
TGTGCCAGTAGTGCCACCTGGGGACAGGCGGTCGCTGAAGCTTTCTTT
CASSATWGQAVAEAFF
>TRBV7-2|TRBJ2-4|NA|NA
TGTGCCAGCAGCTTAGTCAGAGCCAAAAACATTCAGTACTTC
CASSLVRAKNIQYF
>TRBV27|TRBJ2-7|once|TRBD2
TGTGCCAGCAGTTTAAAGTCGCCGGGGGGGAGCTCCTACGAGCAGTACTTC
CASSLKSPGGSSYEQYF
>TRBV19|TRBJ1-2|few|NA
TGTGCCAGTAGTATCCCTTTCGGGAGCTATGGCTACACCTTC
CASSIPFGSYGYTF
>TRBV6-4|TRBJ1-5|once|TRBD1
TGTGCCAGCAGTGACGGGTCCAAAGGGGGCGGTCAGCCCCAGCATTTT
CASSDGSKGGGQPQHF
>TRBV12-3/TRBV12-4|TRBJ1-6|NA|NA
TGTGCCAGCAGTTTCGGGGAACTGTCCCTCCACTTT
CASSFGELSLHF
>TRBV27|TRBJ1-4|NA|TRBD1
TGTGCCAGCAGTCCGGGGACAGGGATTGAAAAACTGTTTTTT
CASSPGTGIEKLFF
>TRBV10-3|TRBJ1-1|NA|NA
TGTGCCATCAGTGAGAGGGCGGGCCTGAACACTGAAGCTTTCTTT
CAISERAGLNTEAFF
>TRBV18|TRBJ2-5|NA|TRBD2
TGTGCCAGCTCACCCCTTCTCCTTACCAGCGGGGGGCAAGAGACCCAGTACTTC
CASSPLLLTSGGQETQYF
>TRBV9|TRBJ1-5|NA|NA
TGTGCCAGCAGCGTAGTCGCCCCTAGTGACAATCAGCCCCAGCATTTT
CASSVVAPSDNQPQHF
>TRBV10-3|TRBJ2-3|NA|TRBD2
TGTGCCACCCGTGACACTAGCGGGGGTGATACGCAGTATTTT
CATRDTSGGDTQYF
>TRBV27|TRBJ2-1|NA|TRBD2
TGTGCCAGCAGTCCGGCTAGCGGGTACAATGAGCAGTTCTTC
CASSPASGYNEQFF
>TRBV18|TRBJ2-5|NA|TRBD1
TGTGCCAGCTCACCGGGACAGCGGGAGACCCAGTACTTC
CASSPGQRETQYF
>TRBV24-1|TRBJ1-4|NA|NA
TGTGCCACCAACCTACGGGACAATCATCCGTTTTTT
CATNLRDNHPFF
>TRBV10-3|TRBJ2-3|NA|TRBD2
TGTGCCATCAGTGGGACTAGCGGGGGGCTAGATACGCAGTATTTT
CAISGTSGGLDTQYF
>TRBV7-3|TRBJ2-1|NA|NA
TGTGCCAGCAGCAAACAACCGGACGGCGGGGAGCAGTTCTTC
CASSKQPDGGEQFF
>TRBV7-3|TRBJ2-1|NA|TRBD1
TGTGCCAGCAGCTCGACAGGGGCTTACAATGAGCAGTTCTTC
CASSSTGAYNEQFF
>TRBV19|TRBJ1-5|NA|NA
TGTGCCAGTAGTATCCGCGGGGAACAGCCCCAGCATTTT
CASSIRGEQPQHF
>TRBV28|TRBJ1-2|NA|NA
TGTGCCAGCACCACCGGCGGGTCGGTTAGCTATGGCTACACCTTC
CASTTGGSVSYGYTF
>TRBV15|TRBJ1-4|NA|NA
TGTGCCACCAGCGGCCAACGACAGTGGGGTGAAAAACTGTTTTTT
CATSGQRQWGEKLFF
>TRBV5-1|TRBJ2-1|NA|TRBD2
TGCGCCAGCAGCTCCTTTGGGGGGGACAATGAGCAGTTCTTC
CASSSFGGDNEQFF
>TRBV7-9|TRBJ1-2|NA|TRBD1
TGTGCCAGCAGCAGTGGACAGGGCTCGTACTATGGCTACACCTTC
CASSSGQGSYYGYTF
>TRBV29-1|TRBJ1-2|NA|NA
TGCAGCGTTGTGCGGCCGGACTATGGCTACACCTTC
CSVVRPDYGYTF
>TRBV3-1/TRBV3-2|TRBJ2-5|NA|TRBD1
TGTGCCAGCAGCCAAGATGGTGGATGGACGGGACAGGGCATGCAAGAGACCCAGTACTTC
CASSQDGGWTGQGMQETQYF
>TRBV7-3|TRBJ2-5|NA|TRBD2
TGTGCCAGCAGCCGAGGGGCTAGCGGGGGGGCACCCCAAGAGACCCAGTACTTC
CASSRGASGGAPQETQYF
>TRBV14|TRBJ1-2|NA|NA
TGTGCCAGCAGCCAAGACCTCAGGACAGACTATGGCTACACCTTC
CASSQDLRTDYGYTF
>TRBV2|TRBJ2-3|NA|NA
TGTGCCAGCAGGAGGGACTCCACAGATACGCAGTATTTT
CASRRDSTDTQYF
>TRBV5-1|TRBJ1-6|NA|TRBD1
TGCGCCAGCAGCTTAAACCAGGGGGCCTCCTATAATTCACCCCTCCACTTT
CASSLNQGASYNSPLHF
>TRBV2|TRBJ2-2|NA|NA
TGTGCCAGCAGAGTTAGCGAGTCCGGGGAGCTGTTTTTT
CASRVSESGELFF
>TRBV28|TRBJ2-6|NA|NA
TGTGCCAGCAGTCCCGGTACCTCTGGGGCCAACGTCCTGACTTTC
CASSPGTSGANVLTF